This T cell receptor (beta chain) was sequenced in a study of long-term antiretroviral therapy in people with HIV. Study information: Samples collected earliest predate the 2015 immediate-ART recommendation by about a decade. Study-level points and caveats: CDR3 lengths in HIV samples spanned a narrower range than controls. The ART regimens used between the mid-2000s and the late 2010s may be less effective than current ones.

This clone was detected only a few times. What it recognizes is unknown. Germline assignment: CDR1 MNHNY and CDR2 SVGAGI (reference sequence). The CDR3 contains 15 residues. After removal of 2 bases from V and 4 bases from J, the junction contained 3 bases not matched to a gene. Runs used v3.0 of the immunoSEQ assay and were done at survey level. Sequencing used immunoSEQ multiplex PCR; TCRdb keeps in-frame clones, though not all of them. The table lists about 16,000 clones, 70% to 90% of them singletons, with about 12% in the top ten. The chain recombines TRBV6-6 with TRBJ2-3; TRBD1 agrees at 10 bases. This receptor was obtained from a man aged 45-65 years with HIV. The sequencing used unsorted PBMCs, collected 0.7 years before starting antiretroviral therapy. The chain's CDR3 is CASSYGDRGADTQYF. The CDR3 DNA reads as TGTGCCAGCAGTTACGGGGACAGGGGAGCAGATACGCAGTATTTT.